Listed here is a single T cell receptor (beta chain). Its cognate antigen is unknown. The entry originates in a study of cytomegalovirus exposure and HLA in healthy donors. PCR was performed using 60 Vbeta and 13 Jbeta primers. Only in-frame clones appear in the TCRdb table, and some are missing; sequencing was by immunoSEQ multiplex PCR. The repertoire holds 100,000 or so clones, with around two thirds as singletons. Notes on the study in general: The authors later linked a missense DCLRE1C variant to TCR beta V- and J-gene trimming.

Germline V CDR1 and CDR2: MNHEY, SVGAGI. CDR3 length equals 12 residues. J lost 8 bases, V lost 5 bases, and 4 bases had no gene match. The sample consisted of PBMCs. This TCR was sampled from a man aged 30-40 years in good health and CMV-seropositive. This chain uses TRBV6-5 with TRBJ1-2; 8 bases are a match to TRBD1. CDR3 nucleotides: TGTGCCAGCAGTCCGACAGGGGTGGGCTACACCTTC. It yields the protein CASSPTGVGYTF.